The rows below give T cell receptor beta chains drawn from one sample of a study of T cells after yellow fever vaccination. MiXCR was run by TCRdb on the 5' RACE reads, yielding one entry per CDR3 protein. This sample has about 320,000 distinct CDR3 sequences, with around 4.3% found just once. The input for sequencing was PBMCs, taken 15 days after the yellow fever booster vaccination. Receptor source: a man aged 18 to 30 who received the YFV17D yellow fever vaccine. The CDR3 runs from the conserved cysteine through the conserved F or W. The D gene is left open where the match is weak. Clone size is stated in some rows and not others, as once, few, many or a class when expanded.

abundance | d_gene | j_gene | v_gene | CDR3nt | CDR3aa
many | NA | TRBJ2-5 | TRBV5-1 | TGCGCCAGTATAAGGGACGGACGACAAGAGACCCAGTACTTC | CASIRDGRQETQYF
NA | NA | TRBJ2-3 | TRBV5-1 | TGCGCCAGCAGCTTGTCCCCTCCACGCACAGATACGCAGTATTTT | CASSLSPPRTDTQYF
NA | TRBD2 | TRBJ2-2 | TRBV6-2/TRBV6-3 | TGTGCCAGCAGTTACGGACTAGCGGGGGAACGAGGGGAGCTGTTTTTT | CASSYGLAGERGELFF
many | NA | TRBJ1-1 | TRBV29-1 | TGCAGCGTTGAGGGGTCGGGGACTGAAGCTTTCTTT | CSVEGSGTEAFF
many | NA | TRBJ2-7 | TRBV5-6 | TGTGCCAGCAGCTGGGCAGCCTACGAGCAGTACTTC | CASSWAAYEQYF
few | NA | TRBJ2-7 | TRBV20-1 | TGCAGTGCTAGATCCGGGTTATACGAGCAGTACTTC | CSARSGLYEQYF
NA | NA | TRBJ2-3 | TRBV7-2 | TGTGCCAGCAGCCGAAGGGGAAACACAGATACGCAGTATTTT | CASSRRGNTDTQYF
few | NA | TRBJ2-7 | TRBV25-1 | TGTGCCAGCAGTGCATTCGGGACCCTCGGGGGCGAGCAGTACTTC | CASSAFGTLGGEQYF
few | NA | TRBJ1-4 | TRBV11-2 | TGTGCCAGCAGCCAACAGGAATTTAGTGAAAAACTGTTTTTT | CASSQQEFSEKLFF
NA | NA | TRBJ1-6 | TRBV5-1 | TGCGCCAGCACTGGGCAGGTCGGAGAGAATTCACCCCTCCACTTT | CASTGQVGENSPLHF
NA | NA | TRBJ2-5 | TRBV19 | TGTGTATTGTACCAAGAGACCCAGTACTTC | CVLYQETQYF
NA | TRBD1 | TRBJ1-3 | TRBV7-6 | TGTGCCAGCAGCTTAGGAGGGGGCGTTGGAAACACCATATATTTT | CASSLGGGVGNTIYF
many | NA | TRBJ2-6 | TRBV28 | TGTGCCAGCAGTAGAGCAGGGGCCAACGTCCTGACTTTC | CASSRAGANVLTF
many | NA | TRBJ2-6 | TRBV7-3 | TGTGCCAGCAGCTCAGGCAGTTACTGGGCCAACGTCCTGACTTTC | CASSSGSYWANVLTF
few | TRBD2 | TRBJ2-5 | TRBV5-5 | TGTGCCAGCAGCTTGGCGGGAGGGCAACTTCAAGAGACCCAGTACTTC | CASSLAGGQLQETQYF
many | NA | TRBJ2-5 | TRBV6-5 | TGTGCCAGCAGGAGCTACGGGAGAGAGACCCAGTACTTC | CASRSYGRETQYF
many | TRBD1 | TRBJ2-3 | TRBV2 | TGTGCCAGCAGGGACAGGGATACGCAGTATTTT | CASRDRDTQYF
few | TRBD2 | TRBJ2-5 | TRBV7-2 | TGTGCCAGCAGCCCGGGGGGGCGGGGGGAGCAAGAGACCCAGTACTTC | CASSPGGRGEQETQYF
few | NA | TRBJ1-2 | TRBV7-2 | TGTGCCAGCAGCTTGGACAGAGCGTCCGCCGACTATGGCTACACCTTC | CASSLDRASADYGYTF
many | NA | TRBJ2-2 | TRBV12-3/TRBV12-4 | TGTGCCAGCAGTTTCCGGGGGCCCGGGGAGCTGTTTTTT | CASSFRGPGELFF
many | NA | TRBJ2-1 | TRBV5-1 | TGCGCCAGCAGCTCCCGAGGGGACGGGACCAATGAGCAGTTCTTC | CASSSRGDGTNEQFF
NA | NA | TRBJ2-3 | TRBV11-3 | TGTGCCAGCAGCTCGAGAGGACTGGGCACAGATACGCAGTATTTT | CASSSRGLGTDTQYF
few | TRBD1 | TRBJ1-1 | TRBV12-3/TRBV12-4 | TGTGCCAGCAGTACCGGGACAGGGGGTATATCCACTGAAGCTTTCTTT | CASSTGTGGISTEAFF
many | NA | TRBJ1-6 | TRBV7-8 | TGTGCCAGGTTAGGAGTAGACGGCATAATTCGTTCACCCCTCCACTTT | CARLGVDGIIRSPLHF
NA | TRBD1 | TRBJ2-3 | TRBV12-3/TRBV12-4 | TGTGCCAGCAGTTTAGCGGGACAGCAAACGCAGTATTTT | CASSLAGQQTQYF
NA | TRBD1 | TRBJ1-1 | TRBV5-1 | TGCGCCAGCAGCCTAAGACGGACAGGGAACACTGAAGCTTTCTTT | CASSLRRTGNTEAFF
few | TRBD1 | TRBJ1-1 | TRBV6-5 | TGTGCCAGCAGTTACGACAGGGATCGGACTGAAGCTTTCTTT | CASSYDRDRTEAFF
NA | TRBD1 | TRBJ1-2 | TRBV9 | TGTGCCAGCAGCGCCCCCGGGACAGGGGGCGAAATAGATGGCTACACCTTC | CASSAPGTGGEIDGYTF
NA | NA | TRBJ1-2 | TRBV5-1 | TGCGCCAGCAGCTTCGACGGCGATTATGGCTACACCTTC | CASSFDGDYGYTF
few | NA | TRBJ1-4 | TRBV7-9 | TGTGCCAGCAGTGCGGCAGCAACTAATGAAAAACTGTTTTTT | CASSAAATNEKLFF
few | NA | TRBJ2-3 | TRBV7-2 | TGTGCCAGCAGCTTCGACACTTCCGTAGATACGCAGTATTTT | CASSFDTSVDTQYF
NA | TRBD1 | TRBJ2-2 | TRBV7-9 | TGTGCCAAGGATGGGGACAGCCTAAACACCGGGGAGCTGTTTTTT | CAKDGDSLNTGELFF
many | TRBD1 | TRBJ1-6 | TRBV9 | TGTGCCAGCAGCGCCGGGACAGGGGATATCTATTCACCCCTCCACTTT | CASSAGTGDIYSPLHF
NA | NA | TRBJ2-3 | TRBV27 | TGTGCCAGCCACAAGGGCAGGGGACAATCTAGCACAGATACGCAGTATTTT | CASHKGRGQSSTDTQYF
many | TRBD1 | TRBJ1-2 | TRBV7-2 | TGTGCCAGCAGCTGGCCGCCGGGACAGGGCCGCGGCTACACCTTC | CASSWPPGQGRGYTF
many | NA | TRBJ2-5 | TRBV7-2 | TGTGCCAGCAGCCTCCCGCTTGGGACCCAGTACTTC | CASSLPLGTQYF
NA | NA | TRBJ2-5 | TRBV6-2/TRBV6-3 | TGTGCCAGCACCCAGGGTGGAACCCAGTACTTC | CASTQGGTQYF
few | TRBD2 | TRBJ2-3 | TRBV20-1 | TGCAGTGCTTCGACTAGCGGAGCCCCCCCCCATACGCAGTATTTT | CSASTSGAPPHTQYF
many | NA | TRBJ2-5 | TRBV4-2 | TGTGCCAGCAGCCAAGTTTGGGGGGCGGACGAAGAGACCCAGTACTTC | CASSQVWGADEETQYF
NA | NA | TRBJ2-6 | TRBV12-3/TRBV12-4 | TGTGCCAGCAGTTTACCTGGGTCCGGGGCCAACGTCCTGACTTTC | CASSLPGSGANVLTF
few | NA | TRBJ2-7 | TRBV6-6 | TGTGCCAGCAGACCCGGACAGCGGAAACCCACATGGCAGTACTTC | CASRPGQRKPTWQYF
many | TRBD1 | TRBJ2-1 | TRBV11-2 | TGTGCCAGCAGCTCCGACAGGGGGCGAAGCAATGAGCAGTTCTTC | CASSSDRGRSNEQFF
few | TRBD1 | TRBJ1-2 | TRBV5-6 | TGTGCCAGCATCCTGAGGGGGCTCGGATATGGCTACACCTTC | CASILRGLGYGYTF
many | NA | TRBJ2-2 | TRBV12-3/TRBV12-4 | TGTGCCAGCAGTTCGGAAACCGGGGAGCTGTTTTTT | CASSSETGELFF
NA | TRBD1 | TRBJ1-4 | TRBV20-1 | TGCAGTGCTTCACAAATCAGGGGGGGTAATGAAAAACTGTTTTTT | CSASQIRGGNEKLFF
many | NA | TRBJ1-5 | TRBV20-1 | TGCAGTGCACTAGGAGAAGGGCCCCAGCATTTT | CSALGEGPQHF